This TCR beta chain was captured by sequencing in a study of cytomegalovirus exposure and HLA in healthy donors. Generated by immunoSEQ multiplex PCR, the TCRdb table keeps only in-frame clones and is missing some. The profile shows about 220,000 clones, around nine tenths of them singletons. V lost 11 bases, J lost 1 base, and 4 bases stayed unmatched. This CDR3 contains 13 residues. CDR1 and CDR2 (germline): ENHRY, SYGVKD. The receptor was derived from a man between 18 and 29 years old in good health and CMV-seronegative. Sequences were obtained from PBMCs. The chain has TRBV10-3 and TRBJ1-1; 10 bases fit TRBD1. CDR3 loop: CASRTGGNTEAFF. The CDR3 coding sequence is TGTGCCTCTAGGACAGGGGGGAACACTGAAGCTTTCTTT.